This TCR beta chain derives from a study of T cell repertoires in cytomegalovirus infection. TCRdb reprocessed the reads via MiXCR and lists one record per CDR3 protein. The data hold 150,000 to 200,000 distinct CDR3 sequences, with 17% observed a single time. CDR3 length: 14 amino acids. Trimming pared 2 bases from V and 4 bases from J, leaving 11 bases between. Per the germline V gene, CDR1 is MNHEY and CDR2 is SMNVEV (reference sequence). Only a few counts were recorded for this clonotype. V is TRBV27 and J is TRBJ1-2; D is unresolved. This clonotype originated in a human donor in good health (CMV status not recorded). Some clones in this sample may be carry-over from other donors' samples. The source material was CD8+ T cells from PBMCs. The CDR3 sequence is CASSLKGPRYGYTF. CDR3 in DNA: TGTGCCAGCAGTTTAAAAGGGCCCCGCTATGGCTACACCTTC.